This TCR beta chain was recovered during a study of tumor and adjacent non-tumor tissue in lung cancer. For the study at large: Around 4.2 million productive TCRbeta reads were obtained per sample on average. General study points: Tumor repertoires had a smaller top 100 clone share than normal lung.

On this clonotype itself: Its specificity is not known. A read error is likely, as this CDR3 ends without the conserved phenylalanine or tryptophan.

No cell sorting was done before RNA was extracted from the tissue. Three rounds of nested PCR, following a modified ARM-PCR protocol, produced the TCRbeta library. TCRdb reprocessed the multiplex PCR reads with MiXCR, giving one entry per CDR3 protein. Among 75,000 to 95,000 distinct CDR3 sequences, roughly 72% were seen once, and the ten largest hold roughly a tenth. V shed 4 bases and J 6 bases; nucleotides not matched to a gene: 10. This CDR3 spans 15 amino acids. Germline V gene lookup returns CDR1 GTSNPN and CDR2 SVGIG (reference sequence). This clonotype was obtained from a woman aged 35 to 49 with non-small cell lung cancer. The V gene is TRBV30, the J gene TRBJ2-7; TRBD1 matches at 12 bases. The material sequenced was lung tumor tissue. The CDR3 DNA reads as TGTGCCTGGACTGTGGGGACAGGGGGCCAGAGCGAGCAGTACCTC. It translates to CAWTVGTGGQSEQYL.